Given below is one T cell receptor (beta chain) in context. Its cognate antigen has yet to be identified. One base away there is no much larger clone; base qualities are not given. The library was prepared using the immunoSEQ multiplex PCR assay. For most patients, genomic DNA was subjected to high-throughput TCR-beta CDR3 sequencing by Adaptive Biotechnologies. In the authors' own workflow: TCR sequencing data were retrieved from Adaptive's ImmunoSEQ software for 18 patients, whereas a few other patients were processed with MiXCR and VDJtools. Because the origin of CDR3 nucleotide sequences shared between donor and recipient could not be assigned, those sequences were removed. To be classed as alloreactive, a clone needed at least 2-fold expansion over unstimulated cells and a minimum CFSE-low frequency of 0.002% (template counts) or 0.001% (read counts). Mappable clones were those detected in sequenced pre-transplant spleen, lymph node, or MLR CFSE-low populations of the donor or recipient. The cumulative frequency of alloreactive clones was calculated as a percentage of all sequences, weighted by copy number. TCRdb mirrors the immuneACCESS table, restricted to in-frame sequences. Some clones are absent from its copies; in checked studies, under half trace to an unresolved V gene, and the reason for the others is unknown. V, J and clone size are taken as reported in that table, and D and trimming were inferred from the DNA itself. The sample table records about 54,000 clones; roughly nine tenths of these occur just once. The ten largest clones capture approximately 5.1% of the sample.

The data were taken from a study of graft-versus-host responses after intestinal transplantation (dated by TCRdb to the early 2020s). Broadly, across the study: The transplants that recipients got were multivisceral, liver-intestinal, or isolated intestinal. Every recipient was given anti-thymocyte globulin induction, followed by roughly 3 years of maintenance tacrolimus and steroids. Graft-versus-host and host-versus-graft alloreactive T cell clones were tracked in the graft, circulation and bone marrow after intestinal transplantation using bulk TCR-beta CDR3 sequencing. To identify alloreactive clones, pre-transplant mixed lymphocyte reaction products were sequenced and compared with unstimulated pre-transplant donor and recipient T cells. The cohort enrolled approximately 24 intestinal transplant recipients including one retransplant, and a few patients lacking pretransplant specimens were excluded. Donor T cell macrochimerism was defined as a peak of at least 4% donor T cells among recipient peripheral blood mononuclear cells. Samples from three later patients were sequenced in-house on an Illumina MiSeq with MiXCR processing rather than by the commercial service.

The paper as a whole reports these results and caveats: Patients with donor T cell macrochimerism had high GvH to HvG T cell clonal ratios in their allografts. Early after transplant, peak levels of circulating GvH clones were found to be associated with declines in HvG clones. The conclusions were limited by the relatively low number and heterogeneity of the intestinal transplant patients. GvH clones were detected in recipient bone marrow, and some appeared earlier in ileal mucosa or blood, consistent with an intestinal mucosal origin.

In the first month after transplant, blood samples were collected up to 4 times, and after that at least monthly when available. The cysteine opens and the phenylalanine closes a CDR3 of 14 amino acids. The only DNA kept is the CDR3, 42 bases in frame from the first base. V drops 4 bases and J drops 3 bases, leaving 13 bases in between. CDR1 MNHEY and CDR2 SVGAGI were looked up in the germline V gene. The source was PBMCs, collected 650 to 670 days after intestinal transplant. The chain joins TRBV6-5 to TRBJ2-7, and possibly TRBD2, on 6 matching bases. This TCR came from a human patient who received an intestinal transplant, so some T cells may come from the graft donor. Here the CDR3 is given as CASSSPGLSYEQYF. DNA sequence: TGTGCCAGCAGTTCCCCGGGACTTAGCTACGAGCAGTACTTC.